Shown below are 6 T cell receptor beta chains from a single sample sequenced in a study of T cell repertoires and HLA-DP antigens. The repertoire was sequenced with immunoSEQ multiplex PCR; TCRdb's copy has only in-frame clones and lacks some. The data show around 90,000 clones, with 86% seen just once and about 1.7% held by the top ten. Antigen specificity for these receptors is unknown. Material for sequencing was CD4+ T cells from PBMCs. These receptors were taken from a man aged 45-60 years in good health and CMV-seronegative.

The CDR3: CASSPRAGAKYEQYF. Written as DNA, the CDR3 is TGCGCCAGCAGCCCCCGAGCGGGAGCCAAATACGAGCAGTACTTC. The chain joins TRBV5-1 to TRBJ2-7; TRBD2 matches 8 bases. The CDR3 spans 15 residues. Germline V gives CDR1 SGHRS, CDR2 YFSETQ. Trimming cost V 4 bases and J 4 bases; bases outside gene matches: 10.

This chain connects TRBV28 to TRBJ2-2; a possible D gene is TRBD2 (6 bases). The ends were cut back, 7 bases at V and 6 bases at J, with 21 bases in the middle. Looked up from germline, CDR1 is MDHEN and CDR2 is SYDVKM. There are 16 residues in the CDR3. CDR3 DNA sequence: TGTGCCAGCACCTTAGGGGCGGGGCTGGGGGCCGGGGAGCTGTTTTTT. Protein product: CASTLGAGLGAGELFF. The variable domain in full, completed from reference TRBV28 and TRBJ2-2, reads DVKVTQSSRYLVKRTGEKVFLECVQDMDHENMFWYRQDPGLGLRLIYFSYDVKMKEKGDIPEGYSVSREKKERFSLILESASTNQTSMYLCASTLGAGLGAGELFFGEGSRLTVL.

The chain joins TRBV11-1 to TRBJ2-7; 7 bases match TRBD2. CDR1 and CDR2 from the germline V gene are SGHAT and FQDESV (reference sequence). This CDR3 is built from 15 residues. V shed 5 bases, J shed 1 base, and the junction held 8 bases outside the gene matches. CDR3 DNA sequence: TGTGCCAGCAGCACTGCGGGGGAAGGATCCTACGAGCAGTACTTC. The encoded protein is CASSTAGEGSYEQYF.

As DNA, the CDR3 is TGTGCCAGCAGTCCTAGGAGCTCCTATAATTCACCCCTCCACTTT. Translated, it gives CASSPRSSYNSPLHF. V usage is TRBV7-2 and J usage is TRBJ1-6; no reliable D call. The CDR3 is 15 amino acids. Trimming removed 6 bases at V and 0 bases at J, with 9 bases between. Germline V gene sequence: CDR1 SGHTA, CDR2 FQGNSA.

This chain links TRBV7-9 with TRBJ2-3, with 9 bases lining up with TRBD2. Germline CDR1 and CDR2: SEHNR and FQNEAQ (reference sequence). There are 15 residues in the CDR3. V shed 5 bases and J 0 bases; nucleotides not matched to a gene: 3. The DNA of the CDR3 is TGTGCCAGCAGCGCCGCGGGGGGGAGCACAGATACGCAGTATTTT. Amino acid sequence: CASSAAGGSTDTQYF. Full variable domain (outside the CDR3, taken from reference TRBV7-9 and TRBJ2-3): DTGVSQNPRHKITKRGQNVTFRCDPISEHNRLYWYRQTLGQGPEFLTYFQNEAQLEKSRLLSDRFSAERPKGSFSTLEIQRTEQGDSAMYLCASSAAGGSTDTQYFGPGTRLTVL.

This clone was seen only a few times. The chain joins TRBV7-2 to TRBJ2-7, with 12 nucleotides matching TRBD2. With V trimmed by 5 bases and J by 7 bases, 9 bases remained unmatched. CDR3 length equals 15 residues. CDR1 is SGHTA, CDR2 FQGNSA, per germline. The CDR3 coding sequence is TGTGCCAGCAGCATTCTAGCGGGAGGGCCGGGGGAGCAGTACTTC. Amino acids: CASSILAGGPGEQYF. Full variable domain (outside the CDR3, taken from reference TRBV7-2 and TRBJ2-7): GAGVSQSPSNKVTEKGKDVELRCDPISGHTALYWYRQSLGQGLEFLIYFQGNSAPDKSGLPSDRFSAERTGGSVSTLTIQRTQQEDSAVYLCASSILAGGPGEQYFGPGTRLTVT.